This T cell receptor beta chain is drawn from a study of a mutant IDH1 vaccine in newly diagnosed glioma. Whole-study context: Vaccination was launched 4-6 weeks after radiotherapy alone, or with temozolomide cycles. Receipt of radiotherapy, temozolomide, or both preceded the study, and most received both.

Remarks on this clone: The antigen is not known.

The repertoire was sequenced with immunoSEQ multiplex PCR; TCRdb's copy has only in-frame clones and lacks some. This sample has 50,000 to 65,000 clones; 85% to 90% occur once, and the top ten carry 1.3% to 1.5%. Time point defined: week 23, last vaccination. Vaccination comprised doses that each held 300 ug of mutant IDH1 20-mer peptide, plus topical imiquimod. The germline gives CDR1 PRHDT, CDR2 FYEKMQ (reference sequence). V lost 2 bases, J lost 0 bases, and 4 bases lay in between. The CDR3 extends over 14 amino acids. The sample consisted of PBMCs, taken from a glioma patient whose treatment included an IDH1 peptide vaccine. The genes are TRBV13 and TRBJ1-4; D is unclear. This sequence was found in a man aged 35-49 years with glioma. The CDR3 coding sequence is TGTGCCAGCAGCTTATGGACAACTAATGAAAAACTGTTTTTT. Translated: CASSLWTTNEKLFF.